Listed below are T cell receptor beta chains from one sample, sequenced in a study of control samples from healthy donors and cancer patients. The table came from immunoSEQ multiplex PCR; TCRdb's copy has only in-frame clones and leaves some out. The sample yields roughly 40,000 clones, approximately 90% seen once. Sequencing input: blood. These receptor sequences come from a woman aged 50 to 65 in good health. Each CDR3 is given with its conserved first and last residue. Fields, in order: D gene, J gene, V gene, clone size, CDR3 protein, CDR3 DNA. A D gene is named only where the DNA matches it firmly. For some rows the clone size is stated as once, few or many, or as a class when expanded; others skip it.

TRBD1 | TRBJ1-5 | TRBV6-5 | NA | CASSRQGSSNQPQHF | TGTGCCAGCAGTCGACAGGGGAGTAGCAATCAGCCCCAGCATTTT
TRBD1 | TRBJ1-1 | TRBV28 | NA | CASHRSGGGSGTEAFF | TGTGCCAGCCATCGATCGGGAGGGGGCTCTGGCACTGAAGCTTTCTTT
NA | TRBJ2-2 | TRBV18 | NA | CASSPRFLNTGELFF | TGTGCCAGCTCACCAAGGTTTCTGAACACCGGGGAGCTGTTTTTT
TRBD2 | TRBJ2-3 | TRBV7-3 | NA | CASSSSRVAGGQDTQYF | TGTGCCAGCAGCTCCTCCCGGGTAGCGGGGGGGCAAGATACGCAGTATTTT
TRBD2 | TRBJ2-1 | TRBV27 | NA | CASRAGGSSYNEQFF | TGTGCCAGCAGGGCGGGGGGTTCCTCCTACAATGAGCAGTTCTTC
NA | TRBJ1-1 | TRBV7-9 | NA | CASSLGLEAFF | TGTGCCAGCAGCTTGGGACTTGAAGCTTTCTTT
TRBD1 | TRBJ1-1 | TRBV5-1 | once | CASSTGQGNTEAFF | TGCGCCAGCAGCACCGGACAGGGGAACACTGAAGCTTTCTTT
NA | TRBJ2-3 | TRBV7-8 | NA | CASSWTAQLSTDTQYF | TGTGCCAGCAGCTGGACAGCCCAGTTGAGCACAGATACGCAGTATTTT
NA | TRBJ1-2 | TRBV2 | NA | CATLRGGANYGYTF | TGTGCCACCTTAAGGGGGGGAGCTAACTATGGCTACACCTTC
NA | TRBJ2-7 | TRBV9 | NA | CASSVGPWGTYEQYF | TGTGCCAGCAGCGTAGGGCCCTGGGGTACCTACGAGCAGTACTTC
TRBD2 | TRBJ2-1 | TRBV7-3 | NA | CASSLLAGVYNEQFF | TGTGCCAGCAGCCTGCTAGCGGGGGTTTACAATGAGCAGTTCTTC
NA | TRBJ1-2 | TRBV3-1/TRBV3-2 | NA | CASSLLGGGLGGYTF | TGTGCCAGCAGCCTCCTTGGTGGAGGTCTTGGAGGCTACACCTTC
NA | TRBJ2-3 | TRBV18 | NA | CATRPRADTQYF | TGTGCCACCCGCCCAAGGGCTGATACGCAGTATTTT
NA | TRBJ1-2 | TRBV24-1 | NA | CATSDPGAPGAYGYTF | TGTGCCACCAGTGACCCCGGGGCCCCAGGGGCTTATGGCTACACCTTC
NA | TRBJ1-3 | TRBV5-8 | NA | CASSLRMHSGNTIYF | TGTGCCAGCAGCTTACGGATGCACTCTGGAAACACCATATATTTT
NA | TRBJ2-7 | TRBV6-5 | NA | CASSEWVQSYEQYF | TGTGCCAGCTCAGAATGGGTACAGTCCTACGAGCAGTACTTC
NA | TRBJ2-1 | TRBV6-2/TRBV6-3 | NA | CASSGRSGDRNEQFF | TGTGCCAGCAGTGGGCGTTCGGGCGACAGGAATGAGCAGTTCTTC
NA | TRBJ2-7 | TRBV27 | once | CATKSRASSSYEQYF | TGTGCCACCAAATCGAGGGCGTCCAGCTCCTACGAGCAGTACTTC
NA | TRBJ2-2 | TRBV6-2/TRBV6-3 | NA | CASSYWGNTGELFF | TGTGCCAGCAGTTACTGGGGAAACACCGGGGAGCTGTTTTTT
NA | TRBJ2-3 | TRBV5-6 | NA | CASSFRLGVLGTDTQYF | TGTGCCAGCAGCTTTAGGTTAGGGGTATTGGGCACAGATACGCAGTATTTT
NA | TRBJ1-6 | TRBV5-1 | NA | CASSLYSSLSLTANSPLHF | TGCGCCAGCAGCTTATATTCTTCACTCTCCCTGACAGCTAATTCACCCCTCCACTTT
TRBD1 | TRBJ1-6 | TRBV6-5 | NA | CASTGQGYNSPLHF | TGTGCCAGCACGGGACAGGGGTATAATTCACCCCTCCACTTT
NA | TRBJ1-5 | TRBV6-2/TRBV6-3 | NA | CASSYPTGKRQPQHF | TGTGCCAGCAGTTACCCTACAGGTAAACGGCAGCCCCAGCATTTT
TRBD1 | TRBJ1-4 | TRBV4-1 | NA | CASSQATTGGKLFF | TGCGCCAGCAGCCAAGCCACCACAGGGGGAAAACTGTTTTTT
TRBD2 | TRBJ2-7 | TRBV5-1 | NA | CASSLVLAGSHEQYF | TGCGCCAGCAGCTTGGTGTTAGCGGGGTCCCACGAGCAGTACTTC
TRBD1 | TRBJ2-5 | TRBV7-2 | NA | CASSTTGGPKTQYF | TGTGCCAGCAGCACCACAGGGGGCCCGAAGACCCAGTACTTC
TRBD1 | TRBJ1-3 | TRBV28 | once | CASSLPMTGAGNTIYF | TGTGCCAGCAGTTTACCCATGACAGGGGCTGGAAACACCATATATTTT
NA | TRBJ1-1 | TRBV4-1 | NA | CASKKHGMNTEAFF | TGCGCCAGCAAGAAGCACGGCATGAACACTGAAGCTTTCTTT
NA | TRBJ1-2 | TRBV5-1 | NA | CASSLYSASGYGCTF | TGCGCCAGCAGCTTGTATTCGGCCTCGGGCTATGGCTGCACCTTC
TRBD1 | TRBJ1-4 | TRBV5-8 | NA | CASSLQGATNEKLFF | TGTGCCAGCAGCTTACAGGGGGCAACTAATGAAAAACTGTTTTTT
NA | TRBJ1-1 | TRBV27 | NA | CASSLRRGLGNTEAFF | TGTGCCAGCAGTTTAAGGAGGGGCCTTGGAAACACTGAAGCTTTCTTT
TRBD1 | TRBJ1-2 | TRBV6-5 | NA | CAGTGVTNYGYTF | TGTGCCGGCACAGGGGTTACCAACTATGGCTACACCTTC
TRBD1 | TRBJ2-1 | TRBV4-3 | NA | CASSPGQGSYNEQFF | TGCGCCAGCAGCCCGGGACAGGGGTCCTACAATGAGCAGTTCTTC
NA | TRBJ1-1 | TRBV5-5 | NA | CASSFMGNTEAFF | TGTGCCAGCAGCTTTATGGGGAACACTGAAGCTTTCTTT
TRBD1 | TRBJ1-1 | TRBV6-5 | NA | CASSPLTGGYTEAFF | TGTGCCAGCAGTCCTCTGACAGGGGGCTACACTGAAGCTTTCTTT
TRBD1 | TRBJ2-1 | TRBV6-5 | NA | CASSTTGGSYNEQFF | TGTGCCAGCAGTACAACAGGGGGCTCCTACAATGAGCAGTTCTTC